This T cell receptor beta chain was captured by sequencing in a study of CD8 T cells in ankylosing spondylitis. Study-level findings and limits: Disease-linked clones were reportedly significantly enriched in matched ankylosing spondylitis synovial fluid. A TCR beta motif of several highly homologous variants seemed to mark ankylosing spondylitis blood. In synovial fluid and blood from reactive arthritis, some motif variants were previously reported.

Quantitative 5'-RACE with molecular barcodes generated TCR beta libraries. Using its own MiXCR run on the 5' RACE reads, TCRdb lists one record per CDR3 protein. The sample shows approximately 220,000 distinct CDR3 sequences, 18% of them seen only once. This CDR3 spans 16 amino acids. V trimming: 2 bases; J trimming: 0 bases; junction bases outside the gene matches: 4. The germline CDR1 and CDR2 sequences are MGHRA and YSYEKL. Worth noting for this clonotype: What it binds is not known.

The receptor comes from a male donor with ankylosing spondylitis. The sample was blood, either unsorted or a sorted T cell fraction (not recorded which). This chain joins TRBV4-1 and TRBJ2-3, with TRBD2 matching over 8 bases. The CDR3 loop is CASSQRGLGSTDTQYF. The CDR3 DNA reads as TGCGCCAGCAGCCAACGGGGACTAGGTAGCACAGATACGCAGTATTTT.